This T cell receptor beta chain was identified in a study of T cells in Graves' hyperthyroidism and ophthalmopathy. Study at large: Sampling of peripheral blood happened at initial diagnosis, prior to any treatment.

Clinical symptoms, serum thyroxine and TRAb, thyroid ultrasound and orbital computed tomography were used for the diagnoses. PBMCs were sourced from more than 9 ml fresh peripheral blood. Germline V CDR1 and CDR2: DFQATT, SNEGSKA (reference sequence). The CDR3 covers 13 residues. V was cut by 4 bases and J by 8 bases, with 14 bases left in between. This clonotype was recorded a few times. RNA transcripts provided the source from which TCR beta CDR3 regions were amplified. HTBI primers were employed in a first-round RT-PCR of the TCR CDR3. TCRdb re-analysed the multiplex PCR reads in MiXCR, keeping a single row per CDR3 protein. There are 600,000 or so distinct CDR3 sequences in the sample; 11% to 15% occur only once, and 6.5% to 9% lies in the top ten.

The TCR was taken from a woman aged 18-30 years with Graves' ophthalmopathy. The chain is built from TRBV20-1 and TRBJ1-4; no clear D. The sequencing sample was made of blood. Written as DNA, the CDR3 is TGCAGTGCTATCGAAAGGAGCCCCGAAAAACTGTTTTTT. Its translation is CSAIERSPEKLFF.